This is a list of T cell receptor beta chains from one sample in a study of blood T cell repertoires in COVID-19. TCRdb's copy holds only in-frame clones and misses some; the assay was immunoSEQ multiplex PCR. The repertoire has under 300,000 clones, around 86% of them found once; the top ten carry less than 0.95%. Sequenced input: peripheral blood. The receptors derive from a woman aged 40-49 years who had recovered from COVID-19. CDR3s leave out the opening cysteine and the closing phenylalanine or tryptophan.

V gene	J gene	CDR3 protein
TRBV25-1	TRBJ2-7	ASSDPGQGGSYEQY
TRBV7-2	TRBJ2-1	ASSQRQGGLNEQF
TRBV5-1	TRBJ2-7	ASSLTGDEQY
TRBV19	TRBJ2-1	ASSNQGGSYNEQF
TRBV7-9	TRBJ2-7	ASSLFTGGPHEQY
TRBV28	TRBJ1-4	ASSLDRDRAEKLF
TRBV6-5	TRBJ2-5	ASSPWDRSQETQY
TRBV5-5	TRBJ2-1	ASSLAVGDILYNEQF
TRBV3-1/TRBV3-2	TRBJ2-2	ASSQVGSSGRRTGELF
TRBV5-1	TRBJ2-5	ASSLSGTGETQY
TRBV9	TRBJ2-5	ASSVGSPQGAPQY
TRBV9	TRBJ1-2	ASSALQDYT
TRBV7-2	TRBJ2-7	ASSLVGYTGYEQY
TRBV23-1	TRBJ2-2	ASSQPSDSYTGELF
TRBV9	TRBJ2-3	ASSVAAGEADTQY
TRBV18	TRBJ2-7	ASSPGLAGYEQY
TRBV15	TRBJ1-5	ATSRDWLQPQH
TRBV5-5	TRBJ2-7	ASSQGLAGEYEQY
TRBV7-9	TRBJ2-7	ASNTGTGYDEQY
TRBV28	TRBJ2-7	ASSTLGDNYEQY
TRBV29-1	TRBJ1-1	SAYRGGTEAF
TRBV3-1/TRBV3-2	TRBJ2-5	ASSSIAGDQETQY
TRBV9	TRBJ1-1	ASSVETTGLNTEAF
TRBV2	TRBJ1-4	ASSLNEKLF
TRBV18	TRBJ2-1	ASSPRSGGVEQF
TRBV2	TRBJ2-2	ASSADRTNTGELF
TRBV24-1	TRBJ1-2	ATSDPARGYT
TRBV7-9	TRBJ2-7	ASSRDLGQVHYEQY
TRBV18	TRBJ2-7	ASSLSDRPYEQY
TRBV10-1	TRBJ2-7	ANEREGRYEQY
TRBV4-1	TRBJ2-1	ASVPESTKSSYNEQF
TRBV30	TRBJ2-5	AWRAGFGQLSETQY
TRBV5-1	TRBJ1-1	ASSLGTGGNTEAF
TRBV4-1	TRBJ2-3	ASSRQTGFTDTQY
TRBV7-2	TRBJ2-7	ASSFRGQGAREQY
TRBV11-2	TRBJ2-7	ASSSLSGFSSYEQY
TRBV7-9	TRBJ2-3	ASSGLAGGSTDTQY
TRBV13	TRBJ2-1	ASSSGQYSYNEQF
TRBV19	TRBJ1-4	ASTPGPVLDEKLF
TRBV19	TRBJ1-1	ASSIDEGSAEAF
TRBV10-1	TRBJ2-3	ASIRLSADTQY